This passage covers 21 T cell receptor beta chains from one sample sequenced in a study of T cells in women clearing cervical HPV infection. The table came from immunoSEQ multiplex PCR; TCRdb's copy has only in-frame clones and leaves some out. The specimen's table records some 21,000 clones. Source material: blood buffy coat. These receptors originate from a woman between 18 and 75 years old with a cervical HPV16 infection that either progressed to CIN3+ or cleared (not recorded which).

Comments on this clone: The CDR3 end is not reached by the read, which stops 3 residues before it; the germline J gene fills it in. The chain is built from TRBV19 and TRBJ1-5; no definite D call. V was clipped by 4 bases and J by 5 bases, with 12 bases between them. Germline V gene lookup returns CDR1 LNHDA and CDR2 SQIVND (reference sequence). This CDR3 has 14 amino acids. The sequenced part of the CDR3 DNA is TGTGCCAGTAGTAGCGTCCGGGTTGATCAGCCC. Protein sequence: CASSSVRVDQP. The full CDR3 reads CASSSVRVDQPQHF.

On this clone itself: The sequence runs out 3 residues before the end of the CDR3; the remainder is reconstructed from the germline J gene. The rearrangement links TRBV5-1 to TRBJ2-2; weak D call: TRBD1 (5 bases). This CDR3 is 13 amino acids long. Germline V gives CDR1 SGHRS, CDR2 YFSETQ. Trimming left V 0 bases short and J 8 bases short, with 8 bases between. CDR3 residues: CASSLAQGGELFF. The sequenced CDR3 bases are TGCGCCAGCAGCTTGGCTCAGGGAGGGGAG.

To note about this clone: The read gets to within 3 residues of the CDR3 end, and the germline J gene fills in the rest. The V and J genes are TRBV29-1 and TRBJ2-4; 9 bases are shared with TRBD1. There are 12 residues in the CDR3. CDR1 and CDR2 from the germline V gene are SQVTM and ANQGSEA. V lost 7 bases and J lost 6; bases outside the gene matches: 4. The sequenced CDR3 bases are TGCAGCGCCGGGACAGGGAGAAACATT. This encodes CSAGTGRNI. The entire CDR3 reads CSAGTGRNIQYF.

A word on this clone: The read ends 3 residues early relative to the CDR3; the germline J gene fills the gap. The J gene is TRBJ1-2, the V gene TRBV19, with D perhaps matching TRBD1 (5 bases). Germline V lookup: CDR1 LNHDA, CDR2 SQIVND (reference sequence). The CDR3 spans 15 residues. The part of the CDR3 DNA that was read is TGTGCCAGTAGTATGGGTCCCCGGGGGTCCGGCGGC. Translation gives CASSMGPRGSGG. The complete CDR3 reads CASSMGPRGSGGYTF.

In regard to this clone: Read coverage stops 3 residues before the CDR3 terminus; the germline J gene supplies the remainder. This chain links TRBV4-1 with TRBJ2-3; the match to TRBD2 covers 8 bases. This CDR3 contains 16 residues. Germline V gene data show CDR1 as MGHRA and CDR2 as YSYEKL. With V trimmed by 0 bases and J by 5 bases, 7 bases remained unmatched. The CDR3 sequence is CASSQEGGRWGDTQYF. The sequenced part of the CDR3 DNA is TGCGCCAGCAGCCAAGAGGGCGGGAGGTGGGGAGATACG.

A word on this clone: With the read ending 3 residues before the CDR3 end, the germline J gene is used to fill in that end. V and J are TRBV5-5 and TRBJ2-7; D gene unclear. CDR3 length: 11 residues. Germline V gene sequence: CDR1 SGHKS, CDR2 YYEKEE (reference sequence). V was pared by 2 bases and J by 5 bases, with 5 bases between. Here the CDR3 reads CASSFYDEQYF. The sequenced part of the CDR3 DNA is TGTGCCAGCAGCTTTTATGACGAG.

A remark on this clone: The read halts 3 residues ahead of the CDR3 end, with the missing end drawn from the germline J gene. V and J are TRBV7-8 and TRBJ2-5; 8 bases are a match to TRBD2. Germline CDR1 reads SGHVS; CDR2 reads FQNEAQ. CDR3 length: 15 residues. With 1 base clipped from V and 7 bases from J, the junction kept 8 bases outside the gene matches. The CDR3 region is CASSLDGAGALTQYF. The sequenced part of the CDR3 DNA is TGTGCCAGCAGCTTAGACGGAGCGGGGGCACTGACC.

Notes on this clone: The CDR3 end falls 3 residues outside the read, so it is completed with the germline J gene. The rearrangement uses TRBV6-2 or TRBV6-3 and TRBJ2-7, with 12 bases aligning to TRBD2. This CDR3 is built from 16 residues. Germline loops: CDR1 MNHEY, CDR2 SVGEGT. The V gene end was trimmed by 2 bases and the J gene end by 2 bases; junction bases not matched to a gene: 4. The CDR3 reads CASSYHRLAGAYEQYF. The CDR3 bases that were read are TGTGCCAGCAGTTACCACCGACTAGCGGGAGCCTACGAG.

As to this clone: The read ends 3 residues early relative to the CDR3; the germline J gene fills the gap. The V and J genes are TRBV20-1 and TRBJ1-5, with 9 positions matching TRBD1. J was trimmed by 4 bases and V by 4 bases; bases with no gene match: 8. The CDR3 length is 15 residues. In germline, CDR1 is DFQATT, CDR2 SNEGSKA (reference sequence). CDR3: CSATQTGGGNQPQHF. The sequenced part of the CDR3 DNA is TGCAGTGCTACCCAAACAGGGGGCGGTAATCAGCCC.

With regard to this clone: From the germline J gene comes the end of the CDR3, since the read stops 3 residues before it. The rearrangement uses TRBV4-1 and TRBJ1-5; tentative D call: TRBD1 (6 bases). Germline V gene lookup returns CDR1 MGHRA and CDR2 YSYEKL. The CDR3 contains 16 residues. V lost 1 base and J 5 bases, leaving 15 bases between the germline ends. The part of the CDR3 DNA that was read is TGCGCCAGCAGCCAAGGAGGAGCAGGGGATTATCAGCCC. It is translated as CASSQGGAGDYQP. The CDR3 in full is CASSQGGAGDYQPQHF.

Notes on this clone: The read is 3 residues too short to cover the CDR3 end, so that end is filled in from the germline J gene. V gene TRBV7-9 combines with J gene TRBJ1-4; TRBD1 might be the D (6 bases). The germline V and J ends were trimmed by 6 bases and 6 bases, with 17 bases remaining between them. Germline-derived CDR1 and CDR2 are SEHNR and FQNEAQ (reference sequence). This CDR3 contains 15 residues. CDR3 amino acids: CASSLNRVEDEKLFF. The part of the CDR3 DNA that was read is TGTGCCAGCAGTCTAAACAGGGTTGAAGATGAAAAA.

As for this clone: The read comes to an end 3 residues before the CDR3 does, leaving the germline J gene to fill in the end. This rearrangement joins TRBV19 to TRBJ1-5; weak D call: TRBD1 (5 bases). The CDR3 runs 15 residues. V lost 1 base and J 3 bases, leaving 10 bases between the germline ends. Germline lookup yields CDR1 LNHDA and CDR2 SQIVND (reference sequence). CDR3 sequence: CASSIGQSDNQPQHF. Incomplete CDR3 DNA: TGTGCCAGTAGTATAGGACAGAGCGACAATCAGCCC.

A note on this clone: The CDR3 end falls 3 residues outside the read, so it is completed with the germline J gene. The J gene is TRBJ2-1, the V gene TRBV7-3; 11 nucleotides line up with TRBD2. V dropped 2 bases and J dropped 5; count of bases not matched to a gene: 11. Germline V CDR1 and CDR2: SGHTA, FQGTGA. This CDR3 has 18 residues. CDR3 region: CASSLSLAGGQANNEQFF. The sequenced CDR3 bases are TGTGCCAGCAGCTTATCGCTAGCGGGGGGACAGGCCAACAATGAG.

To note about this clone: Read coverage stops 3 residues before the CDR3 terminus; the germline J gene supplies the remainder. J is TRBJ2-7 and V is TRBV5-1, with a weak D call TRBD1 (6 bases). This CDR3 has 12 residues. V was clipped by 2 bases and J by 5 bases, with 8 bases between them. CDR1 and CDR2 (germline): SGHRS, YFSETQ. CDR3 protein: CASSLQGHEQYF. The covered CDR3 bases are TGCGCCAGCAGCTTACAGGGTCACGAG.

To note about this clone: The CDR3 extends 3 residues past the end of the read, so its final part is completed from the germline J gene. This specimen includes other DNA sequences encoding the same CDR3. The rearrangement uses TRBV19 and TRBJ1-3; D is perhaps TRBD1 (5 bases). Deletions cut 5 bases from V and 1 base from J, with 12 bases between. Germline CDR1 LNHDA, CDR2 SQIVND (reference sequence). The CDR3 covers 15 residues. Partial CDR3 DNA: TGTGCCAGTAGTGGCGGGGGGGGGTCTGGAAACACC. It is translated as CASSGGGGSGNT. The full CDR3 protein reads CASSGGGGSGNTIYF.

Comments on this clone: The DNA ends 3 residues before the CDR3 does, and the rest of the CDR3 is filled in from the germline J gene. The gene calls are TRBV7-2 and TRBJ2-1; D gene unclear. V dropped 2 bases and J dropped 8 bases, with 10 bases sitting between them. Per the germline V gene, CDR1 is SGHTA and CDR2 is FQGNSA. The length of the CDR3 is 13 residues. CDR3: CASSLLYLYEQFF. The part of the CDR3 DNA that was read is TGTGCCAGCAGCTTATTATATTTGTATGAG. Based on the CDR3 plus reference TRBV7-2 and TRBJ2-1, the full variable domain is GAGVSQSPSNKVTEKGKDVELRCDPISGHTALYWYRQSLGQGLEFLIYFQGNSAPDKSGLPSDRFSAERTGGSVSTLTIQRTQQEDSAVYLCASSLLYLYEQFFGPGTRLTVL.

Regarding this clone: The observed sequence ends 3 residues before the CDR3 terminus, with the missing tail filled in from the germline J gene. The chain combines TRBV13 with TRBJ2-5, with 7 bases identical to TRBD2. V lost 0 bases, J lost 7 bases, and 11 bases stayed unmatched. Germline V gene data show CDR1 as PRHDT and CDR2 as FYEKMQ (reference sequence). The CDR3 runs to 16 residues. CDR3: CASSLGSGESFMTQYF. CDR3 DNA, as far as it was read: TGTGCCAGCAGCTTAGGAAGCGGGGAGTCATTTATGACC.

A remark on this clone: The read comes to an end 3 residues before the CDR3 does, leaving the germline J gene to fill in the end. The rearrangement uses TRBV5-5 and TRBJ2-5; TRBD1 agrees at 9 bases. This CDR3 has 15 residues. Germline CDR1 is SGHKS and CDR2 is YYEKEE (reference sequence). V gave up 6 bases and J gave up 2 bases; unmatched junction bases: 8. The DNA read from the CDR3 is TGTGCCAGCACCTTCAGCGGACAGGGGCAAGAGACC. The encoded protein is CASTFSGQGQET. Given in full, the CDR3 is CASTFSGQGQETQYF.

As to this clone: The CDR3 end is not reached by the read, which stops 3 residues before it; the germline J gene fills it in. The genes are TRBV19 and TRBJ1-2, with no clear D. CDR1 LNHDA and CDR2 SQIVND come from the germline V gene (reference sequence). This CDR3 spans 13 amino acids. Incomplete CDR3 DNA: TGTGCCAGTAGTATTTCCCAATACAATGAC. It yields the protein CASSISQYND. From start to end, the CDR3 is CASSISQYNDYTF.

On this clone: The sequence runs out 3 residues before the end of the CDR3; the remainder is reconstructed from the germline J gene. The rearrangement links TRBV12-3 or TRBV12-4 to TRBJ2-3; D gene ambiguous. The V and J ends lost 7 bases and 4 bases respectively, with 12 bases between them. The CDR3 is 13 residues long. CDR3 residues: CASTDNDADTQYF. The sequenced CDR3 bases are TGTGCCAGCACCGACAACGATGCAGATACG.

With regard to this clone: The read terminates 3 residues ahead of where the CDR3 ends, so the germline J gene completes it. V usage is TRBV5-8 and J usage is TRBJ2-7, with 8 bases fitting TRBD2. Looked up from germline, CDR1 is SGHTS and CDR2 is YDEGEE. The J segment lost 5 bases and the V segment lost 4 bases, leaving 8 bases of the junction unmatched. This CDR3 has 14 amino acids. The CDR3 DNA, read in part, is TGTGCCAGCAGCGGGATCTCGGGAGGGGACGAG. Its protein product is CASSGISGGDE. The CDR3 reads in full as CASSGISGGDEQYF.